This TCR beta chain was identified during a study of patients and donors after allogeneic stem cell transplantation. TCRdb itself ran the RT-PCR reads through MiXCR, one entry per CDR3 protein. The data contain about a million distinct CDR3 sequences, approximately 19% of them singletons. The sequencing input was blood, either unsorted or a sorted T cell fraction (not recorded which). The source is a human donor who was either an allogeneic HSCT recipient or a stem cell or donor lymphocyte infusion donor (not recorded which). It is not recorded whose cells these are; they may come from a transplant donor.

CDR3 DNA: TGCAGTGCTAGAGCGGGGGTGGGGGATACGCAGTATTTT. This gives the protein CSARAGVGDTQYF. The V call is TRBV20-1, the J call TRBJ2-3, with a weak D call TRBD2 (6 bases). Per germline, CDR1 DFQATT and CDR2 SNEGSKA (reference sequence). With 1 base removed from V and 6 bases from J, the gap between germline ends came to 11 bases. This CDR3 has 13 amino acids.